This T cell receptor (beta chain) was obtained from a study of control samples from healthy donors and cancer patients. TCRdb's copy holds only in-frame clones and misses some; the assay was immunoSEQ multiplex PCR. In the table there are 120,000 or so clones, more than 85% of which are singletons. CDR1 MRHNA and CDR2 SNTAGT come from the germline V gene. There are 15 residues in the CDR3. V lost 5 bases to trimming and J lost 4 bases; unmatched junction nucleotides: 9. The receptor was derived from a man between 18 and 29 years old in good health. This chain connects TRBV6-4 to TRBJ2-7, with 9 positions matching TRBD1. The specimen sequenced was blood. Written as DNA, the CDR3 is TGTGCCAGCAGTCTTCTCCCGGGACAGGGATACGAGCAGTACTTC. Protein: CASSLLPGQGYEQYF.